This T cell receptor beta chain is drawn from a study of blood T cells in healthy people across ages. Isolation yielded PBMCs, at least 6.5 million per sample, in every case. Germline lookup yields CDR1 SGHVS and CDR2 FQNEAQ. CDR3 length: 17 residues. V shed 6 bases and J shed 3 bases, with 21 bases lying between them. Points from the study as a whole: Both higher diversity and more naive CD4+ cells marked long-lived donors when set against aged donors. TCR beta diversity correlated strongly with naive T cell percentage.

Remarks on this clonotype: What it recognizes is unknown.

It was with a sample-barcoded 5' primer and a J-beta primer mix that a second PCR of roughly 7 to 11 cycles was run. At least 2.5 million CDR3-containing paired-end reads were obtained per sample. Using its own MiXCR run on the 5' RACE reads, TCRdb lists one record per CDR3 protein. The sample includes 1,800,000 or so distinct CDR3 sequences, around 42% seen only once; the top ten take roughly 23%. The specimen was blood. The chain has TRBV7-8 and TRBJ1-5; D might be TRBD1 (6 bases). The TCR sequence derives from a human donor in good health. CDR3 protein: CASSRRAGALTNQPQHF. DNA of the CDR3: TGTGCCAGCAGTAGAAGGGCAGGGGCCCTTACCAATCAGCCCCAGCATTTT.